The TCR beta chain described here comes from a study of Ad26.COV2.S vaccination and SARS-CoV-2 variants. Study summary: Donor got 5x10^10 or 1x10^11 viral particles of Ad26.COV2.S. Broader study findings: Breadth and depth estimates from TCRs may understate total T cell responses. Vaccine recipients had higher spike-specific TCR breadth than placebo recipients. Recipients of vaccine and of placebo showed similar breadth of their non-spike TCR repertoires.

Deletions cut 3 bases from V and 3 bases from J, with 8 bases between. This CDR3 is 13 amino acids long. Germline CDR1 is LNHDA and CDR2 is SQIVND (reference sequence). As for treatment: 15 to 20 received Ad26.COV2.S at low or high dose, single or two shots; about 5 received placebo; per-sample allocation not given. Sampling was done on day 63 after the first vaccine or placebo injection. Assay used: immunoSEQ multiplex PCR; TCRdb lists only in-frame clones, some missing. The table has about 250,000 clones, about 89% seen once; the top ten hold about 3.6%. To note about this clone: No antigen is known for it. Different DNA sequences within this sample yield the same CDR3.

The starting material was peripheral blood, obtained in a trial of Ad26.COV2.S vaccine versus placebo. The rearrangement joins TRBV19 to TRBJ1-1; the D gene is possibly TRBD1 (5 bases). This TCR was recovered from a person between 18 and 65 years old who received the Ad26.COV2.S COVID-19 vaccine or a placebo. The DNA of the CDR3 is TGTGCCAGTAGTATTAGCAGGGACACTGAAGCTTTCTTT. As protein: CASSISRDTEAFF.